These 24 T cell receptor beta chains were sequenced from one sample in a study of blood T cell repertoires in COVID-19. Here immunoSEQ multiplex PCR was the method, and the copy in TCRdb shows in-frame clones only, minus some. The top ten clones hold roughly 13% of a sample with approximately 250,000 clones, approximately 86% of them seen once. The specimen was peripheral blood. The receptors were sampled from a woman in her seventies with COVID-19, enrolled during active disease.

The rearrangement links TRBV18 to TRBJ1-1; TRBD1 aligns across 8 bases. Per the germline V gene, CDR1 is KGHSH and CDR2 is LQKENI. CDR3 length: 15 residues. The V gene end was trimmed by 4 bases and the J gene end by 5 bases; junction bases not matched to a gene: 9. The CDR3: CASSLGQGIGTEAFF. CDR3 nucleotide sequence: TGTGCCAGCTCACTAGGACAGGGAATAGGTACTGAAGCTTTCTTT.

This clone was observed a few times. The chain carries TRBV18 and TRBJ1-3; D unclear. The CDR3 spans 17 residues. CDR1 KGHSH and CDR2 LQKENI come from the germline V gene. The V end was cut by 1 base, the J end by 1 base, with 14 bases between. This CDR3 reads CASSPREGDLSGNTIYF. The DNA for the CDR3 is TGTGCCAGCTCACCACGAGAGGGAGATTTATCTGGAAACACCATATATTTT.

This sequence joins TRBV2 and TRBJ1-2; 7 nucleotides align to TRBD1. Germline CDR1 reads SNHLY; CDR2 reads FYNNEI. This CDR3 has 14 amino acids. The ends lost 7 bases at V and 5 bases at J; junction bases unmatched: 10. Here the CDR3 reads CASKGGQLGYGYTF. CDR3 bases: TGTGCCAGCAAAGGGGGACAGCTTGGATATGGCTACACCTTC. The whole variable domain, remainder taken from reference TRBV2 and TRBJ1-2, is EPEVTQTPSHQVTQMGQEVILRCVPISNHLYFYWYRQILGQKVEFLVSFYNNEISEKSEIFDDQFSVERPDGSNFTLKIRSTKLEDSAMYFCASKGGQLGYGYTFGSGTRLTVV.

V is TRBV19 and J is TRBJ2-1; D is perhaps TRBD2 (5 bases). Germline assignment: CDR1 LNHDA and CDR2 SQIVND (reference sequence). V was pared by 3 bases and J by 4 bases, with 19 bases between. CDR3 length equals 17 residues. CDR3 coding DNA: TGTGCCAGTAGTATTAGTAACGGAGGTGACGGTTACAATGAGCAGTTCTTC. Its protein is CASSISNGGDGYNEQFF.

The chain employs TRBV10-3 and TRBJ2-2, with 8 bases aligning to TRBD2. Unmatched junction bases numbered 6, after V lost 9 bases and J lost 0 bases. Germline-derived CDR1 and CDR2 are ENHRY and SYGVKD. The CDR3 consists of 15 residues. As DNA, the CDR3 is TGTGCCATTCCCCGGGGGGGCCCGAACACCGGGGAGCTGTTTTTT. Its protein is CAIPRGGPNTGELFF.

This chain joins TRBV19 and TRBJ1-6; tentative D call: TRBD1 (6 bases). The CDR3 runs 15 residues. V was trimmed by 6 bases and J by 4 bases, leaving 13 bases between them. Germline assignment: CDR1 LNHDA and CDR2 SQIVND (reference sequence). CDR3: CASRPGELYNSPLHF. CDR3 in DNA: TGTGCCAGTAGGCCAGGGGAGCTTTATAATTCACCCCTCCACTTT.

This clone was picked up a small number of times. The chain carries TRBV6-5 and TRBJ2-7; D possibly corresponds to TRBD2 (6 bases). The CDR3 has 14 amino acids. Trimming took off 7 bases at V and 3 bases at J, with 16 bases between the two ends. CDR1 is MNHEY, CDR2 SVGAGI, per germline. In DNA form, the CDR3 reads TGTGCCAGCAATAAGTACGGGCGGGGCTACGAGCAGTACTTC. Protein product: CASNKYGRGYEQYF.

This clone has just a few counts. V and J are TRBV4-1 and TRBJ1-1, with 10 bases matching TRBD1. The CDR3 has 15 amino acids. Unmatched junction bases numbered 4, after V lost 3 bases and J lost 3 bases. CDR1 is MGHRA and CDR2 is YSYEKL in the germline V gene. Here the CDR3 DNA reads TGCGCCAGCAGCCAGGGACAGGGGTGGGACACTGAAGCTTTCTTT. It translates to CASSQGQGWDTEAFF.

The chain recombines TRBV28 with TRBJ1-2; a weak D match, TRBD1 (5 bases). The CDR3 contains 15 residues. V dropped 7 bases and J dropped 0 bases, with 15 bases sitting between them. The germline gives CDR1 MDHEN, CDR2 SYDVKM. CDR3 coding DNA: TGTGCCAGCACCTCAACAGGCCTTACTAACTATGGCTACACCTTC. Translating gives CASTSTGLTNYGYTF.

The V call is TRBV19, the J call TRBJ1-1; no firm D call. The germline V gene encodes CDR1 LNHDA and CDR2 SQIVND (reference sequence). The CDR3 is made up of 14 amino acids. V shed 6 bases and J shed 3 bases, with 14 bases lying between them. The CDR3 loop is CASRLLPRDTEAFF. CDR3 in DNA: TGTGCCAGTAGGCTTCTCCCGAGGGACACTGAAGCTTTCTTT. Drawing the rest from reference TRBV19 and TRBJ1-1, the complete variable domain is DGGITQSPKYLFRKEGQNVTLSCEQNLNHDAMYWYRQDPGQGLRLIYYSQIVNDFQKGDIAEGYSVSREKKESFPLTVTSAQKNPTAFYLCASRLLPRDTEAFFGQGTRLTVV.

This chain links TRBV12-3 or TRBV12-4 with TRBJ1-3; a weak D match, TRBD1 (5 bases). The CDR3 spans 11 residues. Trimming left V 2 bases short and J 9 bases short, with 5 bases between. The CDR3 DNA sequence: TGTGCCAGCAGTTTAAGGGGCACCATATATTTT. Amino acid sequence: CASSLRGTIYF.

This rearrangement joins TRBV24-1 to TRBJ2-1; 7 nucleotides match TRBD1. The CDR3 runs 15 residues. V was clipped by 3 bases and J by 8 bases; unmatched bases: 9. Per the germline V gene, CDR1 is KGHDR and CDR2 is SFDVKD. Here the CDR3 DNA reads TGTGCCACCAGTGATCCCGGACAGGCGTCGGATGAGCAGTTCTTC. Translating gives CATSDPGQASDEQFF.

This chain joins TRBV5-1 and TRBJ1-1; D gene uncertain. The ends were cut back, 4 bases at V and 5 bases at J, with 6 bases in the middle. CDR1 SGHRS and CDR2 YFSETQ come from the germline V gene. This CDR3 has 11 amino acids. CDR3 loop: CASSPGTEAFF. CDR3 bases: TGCGCCAGCAGCCCCGGGACTGAAGCTTTCTTT.

The genes are TRBV5-6 and TRBJ1-2; 7 nucleotides agree with TRBD1. CDR3 length: 13 amino acids. Looked up from germline, CDR1 is SGHDT and CDR2 is YYEEEE. With 4 bases clipped from V and 3 bases from J, the junction kept 3 bases outside the gene matches. The CDR3 DNA is TGTGCCAGCAGCCCCGACAGGGACTATGGCTACACCTTC. As protein: CASSPDRDYGYTF.

V is TRBV24-1 and J is TRBJ2-3; 10 bases match TRBD2. The germline CDR1 and CDR2 sequences are KGHDR and SFDVKD. The CDR3 is 17 residues long. Trimming cost V 4 bases and J 5 bases; bases outside gene matches: 11. CDR3 region: CATSDSLAGAPGDTQYF. CDR3 coding DNA: TGTGCCACCAGTGACTCTCTAGCGGGGGCTCCAGGAGATACGCAGTATTTT.

In its sample, this clone was seen once. This CDR3 is also generated by other DNA sequences in the sample. The chain combines TRBV6-5 with TRBJ2-5, with D perhaps TRBD1 (5 bases). Germline loops: CDR1 MNHEY, CDR2 SVGAGI. CDR3 size: 13 residues. V lost 2 bases and J lost 5, with 9 bases in between. In nucleotides, the CDR3 is TGTGCCAGCAGTTACAGGGGCGGTGAGACCCAGTACTTC. This codes for CASSYRGGETQYF.

J is TRBJ1-5 and V is TRBV28; 7 positions match TRBD1. The V gene's germline CDR1 is MDHEN and CDR2 SYDVKM. With V trimmed by 6 bases and J by 5 bases, 13 bases remained unmatched. The CDR3 totals 16 residues. Written as DNA, the CDR3 is TGTGCCAGCAGATCCCCGACAGGGAGGTCCGATCAGCCCCAGCATTTT. As protein: CASRSPTGRSDQPQHF.

A single count supports this clone. The chain carries TRBV5-1 and TRBJ1-1, with TRBD1 identical over 9 bases. Germline CDR1 and CDR2: SGHRS and YFSETQ. J was trimmed by 0 bases and V by 4 bases; bases with no gene match: 13. There are 18 residues in the CDR3. The CDR3 DNA reads TGCGCCAGCAGCCCACGTCCGGGACAGGGTTCCATGAACACTGAAGCTTTCTTT. Its protein product is CASSPRPGQGSMNTEAFF.

The rearrangement links TRBV20-1 to TRBJ2-3; no definite D call. Between the trimmed V and J ends, which lost 3 bases and 4 bases, there was a span of 5 bases. Looked up from germline, CDR1 is DFQATT and CDR2 is SNEGSKA (reference sequence). The CDR3 spans 11 residues. The CDR3 nucleotides are TGCAGTGCTAGGGTAGCAGATACGCAGTATTTT. It codes for CSARVADTQYF.

This chain links TRBV7-9 with TRBJ1-2; maybe TRBD1 (6 bases). The CDR3 has 14 amino acids. Germline V gene sequence: CDR1 SEHNR, CDR2 FQNEAQ (reference sequence). V lost 3 bases and J 6 bases, leaving 14 bases between the germline ends. The chain's CDR3 is CASSFQGTYNGYTF. The CDR3 bases are TGTGCCAGCAGCTTTCAGGGGACGTATAATGGCTACACCTTC. Variable domain in full (rest from reference TRBV7-9 and TRBJ1-2): DTGVSQNPRHKITKRGQNVTFRCDPISEHNRLYWYRQTLGQGPEFLTYFQNEAQLEKSRLLSDRFSAERPKGSFSTLEIQRTEQGDSAMYLCASSFQGTYNGYTFGSGTRLTVV.

The chain is built from TRBV5-4 and TRBJ1-1; 12 nucleotides line up with TRBD1. The CDR3 covers 14 residues. The V and J ends lost 4 bases and 7 bases, in that order; junction bases with no gene match: 5. Per the germline V gene, CDR1 is SGHNT and CDR2 is YYREEE (reference sequence). CDR3 coding DNA: TGTGCCAGCAGCGAGGGACAGGGGGCTGATGAAGCTTTCTTT. Amino acid sequence: CASSEGQGADEAFF.

V usage is TRBV19 and J usage is TRBJ2-5; 8 bases map to TRBD1. The CDR3 loop spans 15 amino acids. Unmatched junction bases numbered 10, after V lost 5 bases and J lost 5 bases. Germline V gene data show CDR1 as LNHDA and CDR2 as SQIVND (reference sequence). CDR3 loop: CASSRTMTGVETQYF. CDR3 nucleotide sequence: TGTGCCAGTAGTCGGACTATGACAGGGGTGGAGACCCAGTACTTC.

This sequence joins TRBV27 and TRBJ2-7, with 8 bases identical to TRBD1. Trimming took 2 bases from V and 3 from J; bases not matched to a gene: 3. CDR1 and CDR2 from the germline V gene are MNHEY and SMNVEV (reference sequence). This CDR3 region has 14 residues. The CDR3 DNA sequence: TGTGCCAGCAGTTTAGGGACAGGCAACTACGAGCAGTACTTC. Translating it yields CASSLGTGNYEQYF.

The rearrangement links TRBV7-2 to TRBJ1-4, with D maybe TRBD1 (5 bases). The CDR3 is 13 residues long. Trimming took off 0 bases at V and 7 bases at J, with 6 bases between the two ends. CDR1 and CDR2 (germline): SGHTA, FQGNSA. The DNA of the CDR3 is TGTGCCAGCAGCTTAGCAAGGGGTGAAAAACTGTTTTTT. This sequence encodes CASSLARGEKLFF.